This TCR beta chain was profiled in a study of quantifying T cell responses using KT2 cells. Study-wide context: RNA was reverse transcribed with TCR alpha and beta constant-region primers.

The germline CDR1 and CDR2 sequences are SGHRS and YFSETQ. V was cut by 9 bases and J by 6 bases, with 7 bases left in between. The CDR3 covers 10 residues. Each cDNA got a UMI-containing oligo ligated at its 3' end. First-round PCR used 3 to 4 cycles and beta primers RC1.1 and RC1.2 covering TRBC1 and TRBC2. One entry per CDR3 protein, called by TCRdb with MiXCR from the UMI-ligation and nested PCR reads. The repertoire includes approximately 46,000 distinct CDR3 sequences, 9.5% to 13% of them detected once, and over 9.5% sits in the top ten. The rearrangement uses TRBV5-1 and TRBJ2-1; D not resolved. The TCR sequence derives from a human donor. What was sequenced was PBMCs spiked with cells of the T cell clone KT2. The CDR3 nucleotides read TGCGCCACCCCCCCCAATGAGCAGTTCTTC. Translated: CATPPNEQFF.